These 2 T cell receptor beta chains were sequenced from one sample in a study of vaccination and CD4 T cells after COVID-19. The antigens of these receptors remain unknown. Described time point: late sampling 161 to 241 days after vaccination in a few convalescent patients. The treatment: approximately 9-day PBMC culture with coronavirus spike peptide pools or control peptides (ViraFEST assay). Cultured CD4+ T cells had their DNA profiled by the Oncomine TCR Beta short-read assay. TCRdb re-derived calls from the PCR reads in MiXCR, one entry per CDR3 protein. The data contain around 20,000 distinct CDR3 sequences, approximately 38% of them singletons. This sample comprised CD4+ T cells from blood, cultured in vitro, obtained about 7 months after SARS-CoV-2 vaccination. Source of these receptors: a human donor who had recovered from COVID-19.

The rearrangement links TRBV10-2 to TRBJ1-5, with D perhaps matching TRBD1 (5 bases). In germline, CDR1 is WSHSY, CDR2 SAAADI. V lost 3 bases to trimming and J lost 8 bases, with 8 bases between them. The CDR3 runs to 12 residues. Here the CDR3 reads CASSEGEKPQHF. CDR3 in DNA: TGCGCCAGCAGTGAAGGGGAGAAGCCCCAGCATTTT.

The rearrangement uses TRBV6-5 and TRBJ2-7; 9 nucleotides align to TRBD1. Unmatched junction bases numbered 6, after V lost 4 bases and J lost 5 bases. The CDR3 runs 14 residues. CDR1 is MNHEY and CDR2 is SVGAGI in the germline V gene. The DNA of the CDR3 is TGTGCCAGCAGTTTTACGGGACAGGGTAACGAGCAGTACTTC. It translates to CASSFTGQGNEQYF.